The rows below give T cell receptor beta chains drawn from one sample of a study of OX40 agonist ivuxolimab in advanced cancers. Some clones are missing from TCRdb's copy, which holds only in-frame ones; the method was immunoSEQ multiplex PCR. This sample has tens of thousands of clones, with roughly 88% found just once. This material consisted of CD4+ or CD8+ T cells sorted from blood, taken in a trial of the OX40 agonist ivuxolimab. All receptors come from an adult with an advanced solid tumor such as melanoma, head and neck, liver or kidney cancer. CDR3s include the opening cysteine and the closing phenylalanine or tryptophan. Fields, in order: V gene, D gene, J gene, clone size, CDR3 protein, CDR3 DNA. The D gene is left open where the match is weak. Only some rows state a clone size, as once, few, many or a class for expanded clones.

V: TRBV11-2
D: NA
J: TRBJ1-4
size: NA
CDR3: CASSLAGQWATNEKLFF
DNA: TGTGCCAGCAGCTTAGCTGGGCAGTGGGCAACTAATGAAAAACTGTTTTTT

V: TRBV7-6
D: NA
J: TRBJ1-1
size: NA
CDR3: CASSLGGTAEAFF
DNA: TGTGCCAGCAGCTTAGGCGGGACGGCTGAAGCTTTCTTT

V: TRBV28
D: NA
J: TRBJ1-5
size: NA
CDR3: CASRMANQPQHF
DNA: TGTGCCAGCAGGATGGCGAATCAGCCCCAGCATTTT

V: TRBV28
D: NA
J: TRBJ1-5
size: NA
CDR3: CASSGGRIPMWPQHF
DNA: TGTGCCAGCAGCGGGGGCCGTATTCCGATGTGGCCCCAGCATTTT

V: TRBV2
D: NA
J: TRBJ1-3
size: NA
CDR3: CASSEADSSGNTIYF
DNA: TGTGCCAGCAGTGAAGCCGACAGCTCTGGAAACACCATATATTTT

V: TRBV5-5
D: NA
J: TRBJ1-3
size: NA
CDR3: CASSLTDDSGNTIYF
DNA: TGTGCCAGCAGCTTGACGGATGACTCTGGAAACACCATATATTTT

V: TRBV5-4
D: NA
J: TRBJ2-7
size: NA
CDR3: CASSLTSQPYEQYF
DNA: TGTGCCAGCAGCTTAACAAGCCAGCCCTACGAGCAGTACTTC

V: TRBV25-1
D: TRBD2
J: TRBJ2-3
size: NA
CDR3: CASSEASGVGYTDTQYF
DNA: TGTGCCAGCAGTGAGGCTAGCGGGGTTGGGTACACAGATACGCAGTATTTT

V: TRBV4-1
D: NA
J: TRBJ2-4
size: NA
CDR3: CASSQIGQSKNIQYF
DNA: TGCGCCAGCAGCCAGATTGGACAGTCAAAAAACATTCAGTACTTC

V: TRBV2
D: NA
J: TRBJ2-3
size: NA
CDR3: CASSVDTDTQYF
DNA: TGTGCCAGCAGTGTAGACACAGATACGCAGTATTTT

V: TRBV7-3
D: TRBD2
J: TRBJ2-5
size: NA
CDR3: CASSNSGGETQYF
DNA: TGTGCCAGCAGCAATAGCGGGGGAGAGACCCAGTACTTC

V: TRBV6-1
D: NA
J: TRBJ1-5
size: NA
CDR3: CASSVSGRDQPQHF
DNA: TGTGCCAGCAGTGTCTCTGGGAGGGATCAGCCCCAGCATTTT

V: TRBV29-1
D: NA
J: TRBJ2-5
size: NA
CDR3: CSVETVLRETQYF
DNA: TGCAGCGTTGAAACTGTACTCCGGGAGACCCAGTACTTC

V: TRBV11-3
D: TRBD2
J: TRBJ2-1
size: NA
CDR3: CASSTVAGSFNEQFF
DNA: TGTGCCAGCAGCACCGTAGCGGGTTCCTTCAATGAGCAGTTCTTC

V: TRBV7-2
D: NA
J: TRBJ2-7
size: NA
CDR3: CASSITGYEQYF
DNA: TGTGCCAGCAGTATAACAGGCTACGAGCAGTACTTC

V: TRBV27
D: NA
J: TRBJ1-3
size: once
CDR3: CASSPMLDGATIYF
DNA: TGTGCCAGCAGTCCCATGTTGGACGGAGCCACCATATATTTT

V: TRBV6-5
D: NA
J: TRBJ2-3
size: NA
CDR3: CASSWAGTNTDTQYF
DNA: TGTGCCAGCAGTTGGGCTGGAACAAACACAGATACGCAGTATTTT

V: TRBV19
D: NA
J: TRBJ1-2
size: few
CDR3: CASSGGGGTGYGYTF
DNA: TGTGCCAGTAGCGGGGGAGGGGGAACAGGCTATGGCTACACCTTC

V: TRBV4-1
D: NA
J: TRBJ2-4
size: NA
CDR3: CASSQESPDPLGGAKNIQYF
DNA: TGCGCCAGCAGCCAAGAGTCCCCGGACCCCCTTGGGGGAGCCAAAAACATTCAGTACTTC

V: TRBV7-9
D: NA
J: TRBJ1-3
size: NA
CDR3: CASASDGGNTIYF
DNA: TGTGCCAGCGCATCGGACGGCGGAAACACCATATATTTT

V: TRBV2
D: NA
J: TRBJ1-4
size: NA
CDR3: CASNPQGLGTNEKLFF
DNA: TGTGCCAGCAACCCACAGGGCCTGGGGACTAATGAAAAACTGTTTTTT

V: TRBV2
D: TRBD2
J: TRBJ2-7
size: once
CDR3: CASTPLAGRSYEQYF
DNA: TGTGCCAGCACCCCGCTAGCGGGTCGTTCCTACGAGCAGTACTTC

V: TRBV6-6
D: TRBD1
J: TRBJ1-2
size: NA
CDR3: CASSTAGDREGGYTF
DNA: TGTGCCAGCAGTACTGCAGGGGACAGGGAGGGTGGCTACACCTTC

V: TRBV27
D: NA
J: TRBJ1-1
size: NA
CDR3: CASSPGGGRRAFF
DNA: TGTGCCAGCAGCCCGGGGGGAGGAAGAAGAGCTTTCTTT

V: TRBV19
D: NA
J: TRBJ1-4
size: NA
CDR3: CASSRTARGNEKLFF
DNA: TGTGCCAGTAGTAGGACAGCGCGGGGGAATGAAAAACTGTTTTTT

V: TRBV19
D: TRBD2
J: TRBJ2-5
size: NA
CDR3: CASSTLAGMRETQYF
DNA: TGTGCCAGTAGTACTCTAGCGGGAATGCGAGAGACCCAGTACTTC

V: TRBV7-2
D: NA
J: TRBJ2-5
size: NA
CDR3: CASSLEWGAETQYF
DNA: TGTGCCAGCAGCTTAGAGTGGGGCGCGGAGACCCAGTACTTC

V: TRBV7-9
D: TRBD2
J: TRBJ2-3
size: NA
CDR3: CASRVRGLEIDTQYF
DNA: TGTGCCAGCAGGGTACGGGGACTAGAGATAGATACGCAGTATTTT

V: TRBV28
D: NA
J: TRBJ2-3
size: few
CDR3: CASSPEGRISTDTQYF
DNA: TGTGCCAGCAGCCCGGAGGGGCGTATTAGCACAGATACGCAGTATTTT

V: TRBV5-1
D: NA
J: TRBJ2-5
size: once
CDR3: CASSRQGREETQYF
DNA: TGCGCCAGCAGTCGACAGGGGAGGGAGGAGACCCAGTACTTC

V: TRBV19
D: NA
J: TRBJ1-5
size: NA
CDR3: CASSIGREQPQHF
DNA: TGTGCCAGTAGTATAGGCCGTGAGCAGCCCCAGCATTTT

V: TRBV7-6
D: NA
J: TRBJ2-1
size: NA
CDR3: CASAGSTSRGEQFF
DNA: TGTGCCAGCGCCGGGTCGACGAGCAGGGGTGAGCAGTTCTTC

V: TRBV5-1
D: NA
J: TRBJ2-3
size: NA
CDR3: CASSSSVPSTDTQYF
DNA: TGCGCCAGCAGCTCTAGCGTCCCTAGCACAGATACGCAGTATTTT

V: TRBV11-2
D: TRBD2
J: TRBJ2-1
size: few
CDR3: CASTVLAGFYNEQFF
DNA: TGTGCCAGCACCGTACTAGCGGGTTTCTACAATGAGCAGTTCTTC

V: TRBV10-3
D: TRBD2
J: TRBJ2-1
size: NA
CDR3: CAIGTSVSYNEQFF
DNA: TGTGCCATCGGGACTAGCGTGTCCTACAATGAGCAGTTCTTC

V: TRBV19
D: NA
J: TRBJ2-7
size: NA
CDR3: CASWAGTPYEQYF
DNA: TGTGCCAGTTGGGCAGGAACCCCCTACGAGCAGTACTTC

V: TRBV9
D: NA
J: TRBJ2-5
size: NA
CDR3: CASSVVANRYLRETQYF
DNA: TGTGCCAGCAGCGTAGTAGCCAACCGGTACCTTCGGGAGACCCAGTACTTC

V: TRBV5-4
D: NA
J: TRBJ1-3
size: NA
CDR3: CASTEVSSGNTIYF
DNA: TGTGCCAGCACCGAGGTGAGCTCTGGAAACACCATATATTTT

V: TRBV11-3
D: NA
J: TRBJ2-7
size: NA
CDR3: CASSLDGSFEQYF
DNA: TGTGCCAGCAGCTTAGATGGCTCTTTCGAGCAGTACTTC

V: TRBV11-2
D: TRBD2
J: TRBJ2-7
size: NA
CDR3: CASSLAGTSMYEQYF
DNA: TGTGCCAGCAGCTTAGCGGGGACTAGCATGTACGAGCAGTACTTC

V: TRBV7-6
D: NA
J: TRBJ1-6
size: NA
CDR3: CASSLRSGDSPLHF
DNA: TGTGCCAGCAGCTTAAGGTCCGGCGATTCACCCCTCCACTTT

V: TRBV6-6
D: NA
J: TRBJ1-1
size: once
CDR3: CASRPGTPQWAEAFF
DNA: TGTGCCAGCAGGCCCGGGACTCCTCAGTGGGCTGAAGCTTTCTTT

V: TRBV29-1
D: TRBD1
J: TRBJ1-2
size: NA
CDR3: CSVEGDRDGYTF
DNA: TGCAGCGTCGAAGGGGACAGGGACGGCTACACCTTC

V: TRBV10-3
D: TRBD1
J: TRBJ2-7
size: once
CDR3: CAISRGQDGYEQYF
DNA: TGTGCCATCAGTAGGGGACAGGACGGCTACGAGCAGTACTTC

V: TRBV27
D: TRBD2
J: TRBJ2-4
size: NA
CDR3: CASTSLGLAGGRAKNIQYF
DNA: TGTGCCAGCACCTCCTTGGGACTAGCGGGAGGTAGGGCCAAAAACATTCAGTACTTC

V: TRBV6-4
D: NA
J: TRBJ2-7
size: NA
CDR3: CASSPIMGAYEQYF
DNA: TGTGCCAGCAGCCCCATCATGGGGGCCTACGAGCAGTACTTC

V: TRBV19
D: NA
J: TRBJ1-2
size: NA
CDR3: CASSLGANYGYTF
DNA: TGTGCCAGTAGTTTGGGGGCTAACTATGGCTACACCTTC

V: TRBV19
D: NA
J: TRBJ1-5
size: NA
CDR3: CASSMNNQPQHF
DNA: TGTGCCAGTAGTATGAATAATCAGCCCCAGCATTTT

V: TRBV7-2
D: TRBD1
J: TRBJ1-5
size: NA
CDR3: CASSPGQGLGQPQHF
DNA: TGTGCCAGCAGCCCGGGACAGGGGTTGGGTCAGCCCCAGCATTTT

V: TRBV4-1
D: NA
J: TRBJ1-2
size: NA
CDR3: CASSQVGGASYGYTF
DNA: TGCGCCAGCAGCCAAGTAGGAGGGGCCAGCTATGGCTACACCTTC

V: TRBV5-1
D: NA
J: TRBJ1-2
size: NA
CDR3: CASSLGHTGIGGYTF
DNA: TGCGCCAGCAGCTTGGGTCACACAGGGATCGGTGGCTACACCTTC

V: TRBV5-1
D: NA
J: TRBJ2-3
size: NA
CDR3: CASSFGGQGSTDTQYF
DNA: TGCGCCAGCAGCTTCGGTGGCCAGGGCAGCACAGATACGCAGTATTTT

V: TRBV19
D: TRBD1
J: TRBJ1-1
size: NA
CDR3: CASSPRDRGHNTEAFF
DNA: TGTGCCAGTAGTCCCAGGGACAGGGGCCACAACACTGAAGCTTTCTTT

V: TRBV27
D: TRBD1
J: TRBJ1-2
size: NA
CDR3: CASSRTGGDYGYTF
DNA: TGTGCCAGCAGTCGGACAGGCGGAGACTATGGCTACACCTTC

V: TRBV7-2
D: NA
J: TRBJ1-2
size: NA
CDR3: CASSLVLRKPYGYTF
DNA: TGTGCCAGCAGCTTAGTACTCAGGAAGCCATATGGCTACACCTTC